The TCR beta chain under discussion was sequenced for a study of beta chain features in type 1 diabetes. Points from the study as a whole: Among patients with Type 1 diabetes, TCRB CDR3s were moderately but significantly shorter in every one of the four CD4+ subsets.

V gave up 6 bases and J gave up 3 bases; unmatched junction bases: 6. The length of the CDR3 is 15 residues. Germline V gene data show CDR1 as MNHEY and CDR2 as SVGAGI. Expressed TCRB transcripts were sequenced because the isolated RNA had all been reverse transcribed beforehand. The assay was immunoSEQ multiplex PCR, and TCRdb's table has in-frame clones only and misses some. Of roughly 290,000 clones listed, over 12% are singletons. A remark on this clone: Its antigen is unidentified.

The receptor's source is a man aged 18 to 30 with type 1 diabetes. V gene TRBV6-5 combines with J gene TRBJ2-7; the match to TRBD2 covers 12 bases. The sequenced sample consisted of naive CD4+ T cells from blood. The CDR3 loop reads CASSRTSGRIYEQYF. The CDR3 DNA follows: TGTGCCAGCAGCCGCACTAGCGGGAGGATCTACGAGCAGTACTTC.